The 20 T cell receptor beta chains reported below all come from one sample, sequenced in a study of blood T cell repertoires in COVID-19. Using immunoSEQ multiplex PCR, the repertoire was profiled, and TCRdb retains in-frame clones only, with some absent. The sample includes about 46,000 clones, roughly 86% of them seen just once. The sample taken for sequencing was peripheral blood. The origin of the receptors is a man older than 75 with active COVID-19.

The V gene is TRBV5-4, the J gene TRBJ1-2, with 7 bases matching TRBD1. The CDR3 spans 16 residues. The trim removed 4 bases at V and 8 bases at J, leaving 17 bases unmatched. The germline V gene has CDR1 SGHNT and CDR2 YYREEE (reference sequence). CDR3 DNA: TGTGCCAGCAGCCTGGCCGCGACAGGGTCGTCGCCCGGCTACACCTTC. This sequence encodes CASSLAATGSSPGYTF.

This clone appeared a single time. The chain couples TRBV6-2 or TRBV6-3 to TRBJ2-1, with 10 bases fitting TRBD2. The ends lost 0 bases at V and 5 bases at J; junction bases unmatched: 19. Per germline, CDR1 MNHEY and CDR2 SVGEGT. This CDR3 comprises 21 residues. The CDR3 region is CASSYSLSGAGGNKVHNEQFF. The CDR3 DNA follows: TGTGCCAGCAGTTACTCCCTCTCTGGAGCGGGAGGGAATAAAGTCCACAATGAGCAGTTCTTC.

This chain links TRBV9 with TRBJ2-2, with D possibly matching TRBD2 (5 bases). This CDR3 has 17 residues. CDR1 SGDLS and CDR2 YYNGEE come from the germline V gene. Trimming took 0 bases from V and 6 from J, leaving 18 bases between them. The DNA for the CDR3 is TGTGCCAGCAGCGTAGGCCTTGCGGGTATGACGTCCGGGGAGCTGTTTTTT. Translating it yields CASSVGLAGMTSGELFF.

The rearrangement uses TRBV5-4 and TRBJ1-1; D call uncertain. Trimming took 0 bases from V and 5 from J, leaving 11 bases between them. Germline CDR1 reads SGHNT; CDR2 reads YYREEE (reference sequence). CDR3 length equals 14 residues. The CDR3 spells CASSLEQESTEAFF. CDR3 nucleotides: TGTGCCAGCAGCTTGGAGCAGGAATCGACTGAAGCTTTCTTT.

The CDR3: CASSLRGPRSHTDTQYF. The CDR3 nucleotides read TGTGCCAGCAGTTTACGGGGTCCCCGTTCACACACAGATACGCAGTATTTT. This rearrangement joins TRBV27 to TRBJ2-3; D is possibly TRBD2 (5 bases). Trimming removed 2 bases at V and 2 bases at J, with 17 bases between. The CDR3 is 17 amino acids. Germline CDR1 and CDR2: MNHEY and SMNVEV (reference sequence).

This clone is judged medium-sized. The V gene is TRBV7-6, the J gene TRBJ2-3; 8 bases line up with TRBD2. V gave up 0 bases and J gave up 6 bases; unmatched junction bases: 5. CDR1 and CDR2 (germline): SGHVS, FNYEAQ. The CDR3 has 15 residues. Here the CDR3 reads CASSLAPGGADTQYF. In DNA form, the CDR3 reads TGTGCCAGCAGCTTAGCGCCGGGGGGGGCGGATACGCAGTATTTT.

CDR3 amino acids: CATLGASGIYNEQFF. Here the CDR3 DNA reads TGCGCCACCCTCGGGGCTAGCGGGATTTACAATGAGCAGTTCTTC. The chain carries TRBV23-1 and TRBJ2-1; 9 bases agree with TRBD2. TRBV23-1 is designated an ORF whose function remains uncertain. The CDR3 spans 15 residues. With V trimmed by 10 bases and J by 4 bases, 11 bases remained unmatched.

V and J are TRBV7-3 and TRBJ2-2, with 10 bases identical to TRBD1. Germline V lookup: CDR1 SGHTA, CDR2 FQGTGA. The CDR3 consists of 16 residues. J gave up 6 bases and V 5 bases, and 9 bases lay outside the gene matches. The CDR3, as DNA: TGTGCCAGCAGCCCAAACCCCGGGACAGGGGCCGGGGAGCTGTTTTTT. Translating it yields CASSPNPGTGAGELFF.

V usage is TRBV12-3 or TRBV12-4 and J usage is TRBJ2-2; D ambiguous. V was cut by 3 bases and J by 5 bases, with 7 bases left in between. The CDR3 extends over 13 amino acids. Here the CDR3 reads CASSFRRTGELFF. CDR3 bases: TGTGCCAGCAGTTTTAGGCGGACCGGGGAGCTGTTTTTT.

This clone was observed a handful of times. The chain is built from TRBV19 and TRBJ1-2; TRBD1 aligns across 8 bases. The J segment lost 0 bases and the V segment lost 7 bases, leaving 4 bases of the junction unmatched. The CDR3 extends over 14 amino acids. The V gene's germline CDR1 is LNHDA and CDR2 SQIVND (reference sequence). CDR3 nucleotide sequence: TGTGCCAGTAAACAGGGGGAGACTAACTATGGCTACACCTTC. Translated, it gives CASKQGETNYGYTF.

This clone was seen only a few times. This chain's CDR3 is CASVDRGKNQPQHF. In nucleotides, the CDR3 is TGTGCCAGCGTGGACAGGGGCAAGAATCAGCCCCAGCATTTT. The chain couples TRBV19 to TRBJ1-5; 9 nucleotides match TRBD1. The V segment lost 9 bases and the J segment 4 bases; nucleotides outside the gene matches: 7. The CDR3 extends over 14 amino acids. Germline CDR1 reads LNHDA; CDR2 reads SQIVND (reference sequence).

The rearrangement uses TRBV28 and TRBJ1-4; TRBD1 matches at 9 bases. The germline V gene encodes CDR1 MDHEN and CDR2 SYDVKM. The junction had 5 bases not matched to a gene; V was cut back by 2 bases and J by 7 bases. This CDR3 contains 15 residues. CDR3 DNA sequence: TGTGCCAGCAGTTTAGTTACAGGGGGCATTGAAAAACTGTTTTTT. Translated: CASSLVTGGIEKLFF.

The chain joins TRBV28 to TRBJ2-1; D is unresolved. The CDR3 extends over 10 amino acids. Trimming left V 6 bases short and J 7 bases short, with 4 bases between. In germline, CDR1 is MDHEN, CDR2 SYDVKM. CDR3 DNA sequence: TGTGCCAGCAGCACAAATGAGCAGTTCTTC. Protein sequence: CASSTNEQFF.

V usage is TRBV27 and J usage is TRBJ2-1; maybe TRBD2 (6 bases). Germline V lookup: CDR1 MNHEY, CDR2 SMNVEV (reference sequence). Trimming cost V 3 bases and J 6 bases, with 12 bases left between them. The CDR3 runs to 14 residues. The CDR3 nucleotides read TGTGCCAGCAGTTTCTTTGGGGAGGCCAATGAGCAGTTCTTC. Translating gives CASSFFGEANEQFF.

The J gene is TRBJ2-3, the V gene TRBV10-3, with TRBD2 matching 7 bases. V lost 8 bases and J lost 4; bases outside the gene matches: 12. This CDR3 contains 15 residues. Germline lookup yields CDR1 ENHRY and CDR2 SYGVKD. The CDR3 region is CAIGPGLRLADTQYF. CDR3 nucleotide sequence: TGTGCCATCGGTCCGGGACTACGCTTAGCAGATACGCAGTATTTT.

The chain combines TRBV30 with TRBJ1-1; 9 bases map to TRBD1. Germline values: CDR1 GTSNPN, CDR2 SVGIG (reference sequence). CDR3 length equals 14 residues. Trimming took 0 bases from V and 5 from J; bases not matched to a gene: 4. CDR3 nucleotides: TGTGCCTGGAGTGTAGTAGGACAGGGGACTGAAGCTTTCTTT. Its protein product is CAWSVVGQGTEAFF.

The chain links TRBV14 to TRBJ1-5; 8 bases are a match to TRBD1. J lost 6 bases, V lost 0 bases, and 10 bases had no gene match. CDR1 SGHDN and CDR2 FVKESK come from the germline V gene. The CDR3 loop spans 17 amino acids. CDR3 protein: CASSQDLQGVGVQPQHF. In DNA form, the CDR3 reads TGTGCCAGCAGCCAAGATCTACAGGGGGTCGGGGTTCAGCCCCAGCATTTT.

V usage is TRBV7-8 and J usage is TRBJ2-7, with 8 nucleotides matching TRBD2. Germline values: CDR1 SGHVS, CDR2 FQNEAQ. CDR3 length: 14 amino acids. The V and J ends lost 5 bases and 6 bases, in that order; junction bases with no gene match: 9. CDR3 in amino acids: CASSTGGPGSEQYF. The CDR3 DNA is TGTGCCAGCAGCACGGGAGGGCCTGGTTCCGAGCAGTACTTC.

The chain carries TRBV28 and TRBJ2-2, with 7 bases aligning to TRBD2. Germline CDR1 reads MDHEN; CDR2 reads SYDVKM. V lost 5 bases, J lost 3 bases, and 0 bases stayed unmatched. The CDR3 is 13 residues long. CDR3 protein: CASSRGDTGELFF. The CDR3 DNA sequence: TGTGCCAGCAGTCGGGGGGACACCGGGGAGCTGTTTTTT.

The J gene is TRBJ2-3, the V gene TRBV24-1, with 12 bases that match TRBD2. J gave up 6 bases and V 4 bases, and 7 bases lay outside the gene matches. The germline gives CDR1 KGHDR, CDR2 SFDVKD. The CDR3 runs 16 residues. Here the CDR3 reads CATSDPTSGSLDTQYF. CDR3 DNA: TGTGCCACCAGTGACCCGACTAGCGGGAGTTTGGATACGCAGTATTTT.